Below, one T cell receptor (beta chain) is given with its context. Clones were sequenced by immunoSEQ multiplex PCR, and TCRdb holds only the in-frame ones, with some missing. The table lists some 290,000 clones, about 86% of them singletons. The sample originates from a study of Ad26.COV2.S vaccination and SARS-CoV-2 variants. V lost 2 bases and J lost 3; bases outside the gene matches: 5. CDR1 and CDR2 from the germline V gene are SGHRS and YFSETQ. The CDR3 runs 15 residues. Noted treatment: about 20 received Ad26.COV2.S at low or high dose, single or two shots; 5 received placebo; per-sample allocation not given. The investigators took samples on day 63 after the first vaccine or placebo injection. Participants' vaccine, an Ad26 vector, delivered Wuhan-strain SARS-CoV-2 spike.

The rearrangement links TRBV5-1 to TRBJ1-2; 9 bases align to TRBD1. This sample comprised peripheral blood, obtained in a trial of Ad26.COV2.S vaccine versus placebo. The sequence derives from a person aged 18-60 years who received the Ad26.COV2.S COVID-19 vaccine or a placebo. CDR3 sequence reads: CASSLTGGADYGYTF. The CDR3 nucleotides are TGCGCCAGCAGCTTAACAGGGGGCGCGGACTATGGCTACACCTTC.